This T cell receptor beta chain came from a study of cytomegalovirus exposure and HLA in healthy donors (dated by TCRdb to 2015 to 2018). As for the study more broadly: An earlier analysis of fewer than 750 of the donors reported approximately 260 Gb of sequence data and some 110 million unique TCR beta sequences obtained from about 179 million T cells. In a later genetic analysis, genome-wide SNP genotypes for about 55% of the roughly 700 donors were used, and that subset was treated as a discovery cohort. The study profiled the T cell repertoires of under 850 subjects by immunosequencing and related them to cytomegalovirus serostatus. Every discovery cohort repertoire had been produced on one sequencing platform. Rather than using new phenotypic data, the later analysis identified candidate immune exposures from TCR beta sequences and from how often those sequences occurred across donors. HLA typing included class I and class II loci at four-digit resolution. Typing coverage varied by locus: roughly 629-640 donors for A, B, C, DRB1 and DQB1; approximately 560 for DQA1; more than 600 for DPA1; 400 to 480 for DPB1. Donor age, sex, ethnicity and CMV serostatus were compiled alongside the repertoire data. The aim of the study was to test whether cataloging public T cell receptors could identify signatures of past pathogen exposure. Across around 400 genotyped donors of the cohort, an average of about 250,000 unique TCR beta nucleotide sequences per donor were sequenced, and approximately 19% of those sequences were non-productive. To decide whether each TCR beta V gene segment behaved as functional or pseudogenic, an earlier analysis of 587 of the donors relied on high-throughput TCR beta sequencing. A separate validation cohort of over a hundred different subjects was used in addition to the approximately 640-subject first cohort. Several DR-DQ haplotypes were handled as single units for association and clustering because linkage in the cohort was strong. To predict cytomegalovirus infection status, the study brought together high-throughput TCR immunosequencing, statistical association of individual TCRs with disease status, and machine learning. Among the approximately 400 genotyped donors, around 81% belonged to the genetic ancestry cluster associated with self-reported Caucasian donors. In a later analysis, previously published TCR beta repertoires from 500 to 750 donors were re-analyzed and high-resolution HLA genotyping was added so that TCR occurrence patterns could be studied. Approximately 300 gigabases of sequencing data and tens of millions of unique TCR sequences were included in an early release covering several hundred HLA-typed donors.

Concerning this clone: This receptor's antigen is unknown. No per-base quality is available; no much larger clone lies one base away.

The CDR3, cysteine through phenylalanine, is 15 amino acids long. Here the CDR3 DNA is all that survives: 45 bases in frame from base 1. Based on the germline V gene, the CDR1 and CDR2 sequences are MGHRA and YSYEKL. Trimming takes 4 bases from V and 3 bases from J, and the germline ends sit 15 bases apart. Results the study describes overall, beyond this receptor: In a later analysis, most CMV-associated TCR beta chains were found to appear HLA-restricted, with HLA associations seemingly driven largely by CMV exposure. A later analysis reported that several top co-occurrence clusters appeared linked to parvovirus B19, influenza, CMV and Epstein-Barr virus. The study gave a list of 150 to 200 TCR beta chains associated with cytomegalovirus. In a later genetic analysis, a missense DCLRE1C variant was associated with V-gene and J-gene trimming of TCR beta chains, and the association was replicated in an independent cohort. Correlated functional status among segregating V segments might be attributable to linkage disequilibrium, but an unknown experimental factor could not be ruled out. Only TCR beta chains were sequenced in this cohort, and the absence of alpha or paired-chain data limited detectable features. Compared with the approximately 710-donor mean, donors in an Asian-associated ancestry cluster had fewer N-insertions in productive TCRs, according to a later genetic analysis. Roughly uniform sequencing depth across donors was assumed in presence/absence analyses, although this assumption may not hold. The only immune exposure information available for the cohort was CMV serostatus. The authors suggested that the approach could potentially be extended to other disease states and immunological phenotypes. Because some donors lacked HLA typing at each locus, the association tests relied only on the typed subset. In a later analysis, TCR association rates were found to vary across HLA loci, with the most associated TCRs seen for DRB1 alleles and the fewest for HLA-C alleles. Assigning TCR associations to individual alleles was difficult when HLA alleles, especially DR and DQ, strongly co-occurred. A cluster of highly shared sequence variants was judged likely to be a technical artifact of the sequencing pipeline. The classifier was reported to diagnose cytomegalovirus status with high specificity and sensitivity in both the original and validation cohorts. At a false discovery rate of 0.05, a later analysis linked roughly 17,000 TCR beta sequences to specific HLA alleles. Across donors, most TCR sequences were observed very rarely, whereas some public TCRs were present in many individuals. A further reported finding was that TCR beta sequences accurately predicted the HLA-A and HLA-B alleles for most subjects in the first cohort. The 87-base-pair reads could not distinguish some IMGT-functional V segments, including TRBV6-2 and TRBV6-3, so those segments were excluded. In a later analysis, HLA-associated TCR beta chains showed more clonal expansion and lower generation probabilities than non-associated chains that were equally common. The earlier analysis of some 560 of the donors excluded over 15 rarely observed V segments, including chromosome 9 orphons, because counts were too low. An earlier analysis of approximately 530 of the donors showed that most TCR beta V segments appeared in productive rearrangements either about 87% or about 30% of the time, which broadly matched IMGT annotations. In vitro tests confirmed that a few of the cytomegalovirus-associated TCR beta chains recognize cytomegalovirus antigens.

The library was built by means of the immunoSEQ multiplex PCR assay. The multiplex PCR relied on a mix of 60 forward primers for TCR Vbeta segments and 13 reverse primers for TCR Jbeta segments. Amplification of the CDR3 region of rearranged TCR beta genes was performed with a multiplex PCR assay on genomic DNA. On the Illumina HiSeq System, the amplified TCR beta libraries were sequenced as 87-base-pair reads. Under the source paper's analysis protocol: Across the roughly 640 repertoires, a later analysis counted 80 million or so unique TCR beta chains, roughly 11 million of which were shared by at least two donors. To remove PCR and sequencing errors, raw reads were error-corrected and collapsed into unique sequences using a nearest-neighbor algorithm that merged closely related sequences. CDR3 sequences were aligned to IMGT reference sequences to assign V, D and J gene segments. For a sequence to be retained, a match of at least six nucleotides was required to both a V gene segment and a J gene segment. A rearrangement counted as productive if the CDR3 had no stop codons and remained in frame with V and J, and every other rearrangement counted as non-productive. CDR3 was defined by IMGT convention, running from the second conserved V-encoded cysteine to the conserved J-encoded phenylalanine. Sequences without an unambiguous match to a single V gene segment were excluded from the earlier analysis of over 500 of the donors. In an earlier analysis of about 590 of the donors, a V segment was called functional when productive rearrangements were above 56.7%, and segregating when the standard deviation between donors exceeded 5%. A statistical classification framework was built to diagnose cytomegalovirus status from the catalog of TCR beta chain sequences. A later analysis assigned V and J genes by comparing TCR nucleotide sequences with IMGT/GENE-DB human TR gene sequences. Using the TCRdist pipeline, a later analysis assigned CDR3 sequences along with most-parsimonious VDJ recombination scenarios. In a later analysis, every TCR beta chain was defined by the combination of its CDR3 amino acid sequence and its V-gene family, and reads without a unique V-gene family were dropped. In a later analysis, 500 to 650 highly shared, low-generation-probability nucleotide sequences were removed to address suspected cross-contamination and a sequencing artifact. In a later analysis, a clonal expansion index was calculated for each public chain from normalized within-repertoire ranks of inferred template counts. In a later analysis, generation probabilities were computed with a VDJ recombination model fitted to out-of-frame rearrangements, and the resulting probabilities were checked against IGoR. A later analysis scored TCR-TCR, TCR-HLA and TCR-CMV co-occurrence with hypergeometric tests, applying a repertoire-size bias correction to TCR pairs. To estimate false discovery rates, a later analysis permuted the HLA or CMV assignments 20 times. In a later analysis, co-occurring TCRs were grouped using DBSCAN, and TCRdist sequence similarity was added for clustering within HLA-allele-positive subsets. For co-occurrence clustering, repertoires with fewer than 30,000 or more than 120,000 public chains were excluded, along with four or five repertoires with anomalous nucleotide sharing. Not all clones reach the TCRdb copy of this immuneACCESS table, which keeps in-frame sequences only. Checked studies attribute under half of the gap to unresolved V genes and leave the rest unexplained. V and J calls and clone size are copied from that table; D and trimming were computed from the DNA. Within this sample are 130,000 to 150,000 clones, with over 60% of them counted one time only. The ten largest clonotypes hold approximately 2% of the sample.

The cohort consisted of 666 healthy bone marrow donors. Cohort members were all nominally healthy when sampled, although unrecorded immune exposures were likely present. The donor tested CMV seronegative and was one of the 352 seronegative cohort members. A peripheral blood sample was collected from each donor, and TCR beta sequencing was performed on peripheral blood mononuclear cells. Genomic DNA was extracted from the blood cell samples with the Qiagen DNeasy Blood Extraction Kit. This clonotype was obtained from a woman between 40 and 50 years old in good health and CMV-seronegative. The chain joins TRBV4-1 to TRBJ2-5; matching of 5 bases hints at TRBD1 as the D gene. The sample taken for sequencing was PBMCs. The nucleotides read TGCGCCAGCAGCCCCCCCCCGGCAGGGAAAGAGACCCAGTACTTC. It specifies CASSPPPAGKETQYF.